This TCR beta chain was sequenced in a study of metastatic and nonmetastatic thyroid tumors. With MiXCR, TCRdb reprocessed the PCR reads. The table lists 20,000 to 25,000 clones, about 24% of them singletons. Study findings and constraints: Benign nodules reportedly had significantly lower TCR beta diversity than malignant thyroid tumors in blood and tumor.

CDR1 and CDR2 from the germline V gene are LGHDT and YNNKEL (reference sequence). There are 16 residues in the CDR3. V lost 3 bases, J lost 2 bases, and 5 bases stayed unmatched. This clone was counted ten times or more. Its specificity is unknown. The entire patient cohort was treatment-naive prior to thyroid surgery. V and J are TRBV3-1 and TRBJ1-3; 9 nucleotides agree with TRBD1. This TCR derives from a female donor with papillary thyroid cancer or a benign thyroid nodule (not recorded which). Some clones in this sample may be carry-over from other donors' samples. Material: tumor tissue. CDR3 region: CASSHGTGRTGNTIYF. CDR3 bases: TGTGCCAGCAGCCATGGGACAGGGAGGACTGGAAACACCATATATTTT.